These 16 T cell receptor beta chains share one sample of origin, sequenced in a study of T cell repertoires in cytomegalovirus infection. Antigen specificity for these receptors is unknown. TCRdb reprocessed the reads via MiXCR and lists one record per CDR3 protein. Altogether about 900,000 distinct CDR3 sequences are present, around 32% being singletons, with the ten largest covering about an eighth. The sequenced sample was cultured CD8+ T cells from PBMCs, obtained from culture after CMV antigen stimulation. The receptors come from a human donor in good health (CMV status not recorded). Some clones in this sample may be carry-over from other donors' samples.

The chain uses TRBV19 and TRBJ1-1, with D tentatively TRBD1 (6 bases). Germline loops: CDR1 LNHDA, CDR2 SQIVND (reference sequence). With 6 bases removed from V and 1 base from J, the gap between germline ends came to 12 bases. This CDR3 spans 14 amino acids. CDR3 residues: CASSHQGTNTEAFF. The CDR3 DNA reads as TGTGCCAGTAGCCACCAGGGGACGAACACTGAAGCTTTCTTT.

The chain uses TRBV4-2 and TRBJ1-1; tentatively, D is TRBD1 (5 bases). The V end was cut by 4 bases, the J end by 5 bases, with 11 bases between. CDR3 length: 13 residues. Germline-derived CDR1 and CDR2 are LGHNA and YNFKEQ. CDR3 DNA: TGTGCCAGCAGCCCAGGGAGTCGGACTGAAGCTTTCTTT. It encodes CASSPGSRTEAFF.

The chain recombines TRBV7-9 with TRBJ1-1; no definite D call. Germline loops: CDR1 SEHNR, CDR2 FQNEAQ (reference sequence). This CDR3 spans 16 amino acids. Deletions cut 4 bases from V and 2 bases from J, with 17 bases between. Written as DNA, the CDR3 is TGTGCCAGCAGCTCCCCGATCCAGGTGCTAAACACTGAAGCTTTCTTT. Translation gives CASSSPIQVLNTEAFF.

The J gene is TRBJ1-1, the V gene TRBV28; a weak D match, TRBD1 (5 bases). V shed 1 base and J shed 4 bases, with 10 bases lying between them. The germline CDR1 and CDR2 sequences are MDHEN and SYDVKM. This CDR3 region has 14 residues. Here the CDR3 reads CASSLSGKGTEAFF. CDR3 DNA sequence: TGTGCCAGCAGTTTATCAGGGAAAGGCACTGAAGCTTTCTTT.

The rearrangement uses TRBV6-8 and TRBJ1-2, with TRBD1 matching 7 bases. With 1 base clipped from V and 5 bases from J, the junction kept 4 bases outside the gene matches. In germline, CDR1 is MNHGY, CDR2 SAAAGT. This CDR3 has 14 residues. CDR3 sequence: CASSYLQGWYGYTF. The CDR3 DNA sequence: TGTGCCAGCAGTTACTTACAGGGGTGGTATGGCTACACCTTC.

On this clonotype: This may be a read error: a much more frequent sequence differs by one nucleotide. The rearrangement joins TRBV7-9 to TRBJ1-1; 12 bases map to TRBD1. The CDR3 extends over 17 amino acids. CDR1 SEHNR and CDR2 FQNEAQ come from the germline V gene (reference sequence). CDR3 protein: CASSLRDRGRMNTDAFF. The CDR3 coding sequence is TGTGCCAGCAGCTTAAGGGACAGGGGGCGGATGAACACTGATGCTTTCTTT.

Regarding this clonotype: This clone may be a read error of a much larger clone one base away. The V gene is TRBV7-6, the J gene TRBJ2-5; 9 nucleotides match TRBD2. The V gene end was trimmed by 5 bases and the J gene end by 4 bases; junction bases not matched to a gene: 2. Germline V lookup: CDR1 SGHVS, CDR2 FNYEAQ. This CDR3 has 13 amino acids. The CDR3 DNA is TGTGCCAGCAGCGCGGGGGGGCCAGAGACCCAGTACTTC. It translates to CASSAGGPETQYF.

This chain connects TRBV4-1 to TRBJ2-2, with D possibly being TRBD2 (5 bases). The CDR3 has 15 amino acids. Trimming stripped 1 base from V and 5 bases from J, with 11 bases between. Germline loops: CDR1 MGHRA, CDR2 YSYEKL. This CDR3 reads CASSQVSEETGELFF. For the CDR3, the DNA is TGCGCCAGCAGCCAAGTTAGCGAGGAAACCGGGGAGCTGTTTTTT.

This clonotype showed up many times. This chain links TRBV7-8 with TRBJ1-1; perhaps TRBD1 as D (5 bases). Per germline, CDR1 SGHVS and CDR2 FQNEAQ. This CDR3 has 13 amino acids. The V gene lost 5 bases and the J gene lost 1 base, with 8 bases spanning the gap. Here the CDR3 reads CASSPGRNTEAFF. The CDR3 DNA reads as TGTGCCAGCAGCCCGGGACGGAACACTGAAGCTTTCTTT.

This clonotype came up many times. The chain recombines TRBV7-9 with TRBJ1-1; the D gene is possibly TRBD1 (5 bases). The CDR3 loop spans 16 amino acids. CDR1 and CDR2 from the germline V gene are SEHNR and FQNEAQ (reference sequence). The V end was cut by 1 base, the J end by 2 bases, with 14 bases between. CDR3 loop: CASSLVYGAKNTEAFF. The CDR3 bases are TGTGCCAGCAGCTTAGTATACGGGGCGAAAAACACTGAAGCTTTCTTT.

This clonotype was observed many times. This chain connects TRBV15 to TRBJ1-6; D ambiguous. This CDR3 spans 15 amino acids. From germline, CDR1 is LNHNV and CDR2 YYDKDF (reference sequence). V shed 0 bases and J shed 6 bases, with 9 bases lying between them. The CDR3 reads CATSRDYHSNSPLHF. CDR3 bases: TGTGCCACCAGCAGAGATTATCACTCTAATTCACCCCTCCACTTT.

This clonotype has at least ten counts. V is TRBV7-8 and J is TRBJ1-5; weak D call: TRBD1 (5 bases). CDR1 SGHVS and CDR2 FQNEAQ come from the germline V gene. The CDR3 spans 17 residues. Deletions cut 5 bases from V and 0 bases from J, with 17 bases between. CDR3 amino acids: CASSIRGADFSNQPQHF. CDR3 nucleotides: TGTGCCAGCAGCATCAGAGGGGCAGACTTTAGCAATCAGCCCCAGCATTTT. The whole variable domain, remainder taken from reference TRBV7-8 and TRBJ1-5, is GAGVSQSPRYKVAKRGQDVALRCDPISGHVSLFWYQQALGQGPEFLTYFQNEAQLDKSGLPSDRFFAERPEGSVSTLKIQRTQQEDSAVYLCASSIRGADFSNQPQHFGDGTRLSIL.

The chain employs TRBV19 and TRBJ2-1; 7 bases fit TRBD2. The CDR3 totals 14 residues. V lost 5 bases and J lost 10; bases outside the gene matches: 11. Germline V lookup: CDR1 LNHDA, CDR2 SQIVND (reference sequence). CDR3 in amino acids: CASSSGLTGTEQFF. The CDR3 DNA follows: TGTGCCAGTAGTTCGGGACTAACGGGCACCGAGCAGTTCTTC.

The chain has TRBV27 and TRBJ2-3; TRBD2 aligns across 8 bases. CDR1 and CDR2 from the germline V gene are MNHEY and SMNVEV (reference sequence). This CDR3 spans 19 amino acids. V dropped 3 bases and J dropped 2; count of bases not matched to a gene: 16. Written as DNA, the CDR3 is TGTGCCAGCAGTTTGGACGGGGGATTGGCGGGGGGTTACACAGATACGCAGTATTTT. Amino acid sequence: CASSLDGGLAGGYTDTQYF.

This rearrangement joins TRBV29-1 to TRBJ2-7, with TRBD2 matching 13 bases. Germline trimming cut 5 bases from V and 3 bases from J; bases unmatched to any gene: 7. The germline V gene encodes CDR1 SQVTM and CDR2 ANQGSEA. This CDR3 spans 15 amino acids. CDR3 residues: CSVTGTSGENYEQYF. The CDR3 DNA follows: TGCAGCGTTACTGGGACTAGCGGGGAGAACTACGAGCAGTACTTC.

The J gene is TRBJ1-6, the V gene TRBV10-3; D is ambiguous. Trimming removed 3 bases at V and 1 base at J, with 7 bases between. CDR3 size: 15 residues. The germline V gene encodes CDR1 ENHRY and CDR2 SYGVKD. The CDR3 protein is CAISDKGSYNSPLHF. In DNA, the CDR3 is TGTGCCATCAGTGATAAGGGATCCTATAATTCACCCCTCCACTTT.